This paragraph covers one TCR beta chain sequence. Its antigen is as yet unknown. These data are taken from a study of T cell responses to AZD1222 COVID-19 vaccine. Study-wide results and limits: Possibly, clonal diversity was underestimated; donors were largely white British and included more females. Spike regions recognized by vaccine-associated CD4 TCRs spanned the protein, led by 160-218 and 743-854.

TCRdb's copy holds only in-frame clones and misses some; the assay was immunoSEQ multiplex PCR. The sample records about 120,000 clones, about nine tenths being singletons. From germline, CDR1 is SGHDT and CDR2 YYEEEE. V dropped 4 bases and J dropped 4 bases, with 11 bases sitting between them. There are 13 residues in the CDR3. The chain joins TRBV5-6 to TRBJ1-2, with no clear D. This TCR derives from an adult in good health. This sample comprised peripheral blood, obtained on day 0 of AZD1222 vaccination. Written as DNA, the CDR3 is TGTGCCAGCAGCGCAGGTCGGGGCTATGGCTACACCTTC. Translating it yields CASSAGRGYGYTF.